Below are 11 T cell receptor beta chains sequenced from a single sample in a study of cytomegalovirus exposure and HLA in healthy donors. With 60 Vbeta and 13 Jbeta primers, the PCR was carried out. Profiled with immunoSEQ multiplex PCR; TCRdb holds only in-frame clones, not every one. The sample has tens of thousands of clones; around two thirds are singletons. Sample: PBMCs. The receptors were sampled from a man aged 60 to 69 in good health and CMV-seropositive.

This clone was recorded once. V is TRBV6-1 and J is TRBJ1-2; 8 bases align to TRBD1. V shed 10 bases, J shed 7 bases, and the junction held 8 bases outside the gene matches. Germline V gives CDR1 MNHNS, CDR2 SASEGT. This CDR3 is built from 12 residues. Here the CDR3 reads CATYRGESGYTF. CDR3 bases: TGTGCCACTTACAGGGGGGAGAGTGGCTACACCTTC.

The chain links TRBV7-3 to TRBJ2-6, with a tentative D call TRBD1 (5 bases). V lost 3 bases and J 0 bases, leaving 6 bases between the germline ends. This CDR3 is 15 amino acids long. CDR1 is SGHTA and CDR2 is FQGTGA in the germline V gene. The CDR3 nucleotides read TGTGCCAGCAGCTTCAGGGCCTCTGGGGCCAACGTCCTGACTTTC. It yields the protein CASSFRASGANVLTF.

This clone was seen only once. The rearrangement joins TRBV4-1 to TRBJ1-2; 9 bases line up with TRBD1. The CDR3 consists of 14 residues. After removal of 1 base from V and 3 bases from J, the junction contained 0 bases not matched to a gene. Germline CDR1 is MGHRA and CDR2 is YSYEKL. The CDR3 reads CASSQGTGDYGYTF. The CDR3 DNA is TGCGCCAGCAGCCAAGGGACAGGGGACTATGGCTACACCTTC.

The chain has TRBV7-2 and TRBJ2-3; D might be TRBD2 (5 bases). Germline CDR1 is SGHTA and CDR2 is FQGNSA. V was cut by 5 bases and J by 5 bases, with 14 bases left in between. The CDR3 has 14 amino acids. The CDR3 sequence: CASSPGSRGDTQYF. CDR3 DNA sequence: TGTGCCAGCAGCCCTGGGAGCCGGGGAGATACGCAGTATTTT.

The chain joins TRBV7-2 to TRBJ2-2; 12 bases match TRBD2. V shed 4 bases, J shed 4 bases, and the junction held 7 bases outside the gene matches. This CDR3 is built from 17 residues. Per the germline V gene, CDR1 is SGHTA and CDR2 is FQGNSA. The chain's CDR3 is CASSSKTSGGGTGELFF. The CDR3 DNA is TGTGCCAGCAGCTCAAAGACTAGCGGGGGAGGCACCGGGGAGCTGTTTTTT.

This clone showed up just a few times. The J gene is TRBJ1-1, the V gene TRBV19; D possibly corresponds to TRBD1 (5 bases). V gave up 4 bases and J gave up 1 base, with 19 bases separating them. Germline V CDR1 and CDR2: LNHDA, SQIVND (reference sequence). The CDR3 runs to 17 residues. This chain's CDR3 is CASSRGIGAGSNTEAFF. The DNA for the CDR3 is TGTGCCAGTAGTAGGGGAATTGGGGCAGGGTCGAACACTGAAGCTTTCTTT.

J is TRBJ1-1 and V is TRBV28, with a weak D call TRBD1 (6 bases). The germline gives CDR1 MDHEN, CDR2 SYDVKM. Trimming pared 4 bases from V and 1 base from J, leaving 7 bases between. The CDR3 runs 13 residues. Written as DNA, the CDR3 is TGTGCCAGCAGTTGGGGACAGAACACTGAAGCTTTCTTT. The encoded protein is CASSWGQNTEAFF.

V is TRBV30 and J is TRBJ1-2; D uncertain. This CDR3 is 11 amino acids long. CDR1 is GTSNPN and CDR2 is SVGIG in the germline V gene (reference sequence). Trimming pared 3 bases from V and 8 bases from J, leaving 10 bases between. CDR3 amino acids: CAWSLERGYTF. As DNA, the CDR3 is TGTGCCTGGAGCCTCGAGAGGGGCTACACCTTC.

J is TRBJ2-3 and V is TRBV29-1; D is unresolved. V was pared by 3 bases and J by 7 bases, with 14 bases between. Germline V gene data show CDR1 as SQVTM and CDR2 as ANQGSEA. The CDR3 length is 13 residues. CDR3 sequence reads: CSVDPRHKYTQYF. The CDR3 DNA follows: TGCAGCGTTGACCCGAGACATAAATATACGCAGTATTTT.

The chain employs TRBV4-1 and TRBJ2-7, with 9 bases fitting TRBD2. The CDR3 consists of 15 residues. The germline V gene encodes CDR1 MGHRA and CDR2 YSYEKL. V lost 4 bases to trimming and J lost 3 bases; unmatched junction nucleotides: 7. CDR3 residues: CASSLVASGDYEQYF. The DNA for the CDR3 is TGCGCCAGCAGCCTAGTAGCTAGCGGGGACTACGAGCAGTACTTC.

This clone was recorded a few times. The chain carries TRBV5-1 and TRBJ2-2; 9 bases are shared with TRBD1. After removal of 3 bases from V and 1 base from J, the junction contained 7 bases not matched to a gene. CDR1 SGHRS and CDR2 YFSETQ come from the germline V gene. This CDR3 is built from 17 residues. In DNA form, the CDR3 reads TGCGCCAGCAGCTCCACACAGGGGGCCCTGAACACCGGGGAGCTGTTTTTT. Its translation is CASSSTQGALNTGELFF.